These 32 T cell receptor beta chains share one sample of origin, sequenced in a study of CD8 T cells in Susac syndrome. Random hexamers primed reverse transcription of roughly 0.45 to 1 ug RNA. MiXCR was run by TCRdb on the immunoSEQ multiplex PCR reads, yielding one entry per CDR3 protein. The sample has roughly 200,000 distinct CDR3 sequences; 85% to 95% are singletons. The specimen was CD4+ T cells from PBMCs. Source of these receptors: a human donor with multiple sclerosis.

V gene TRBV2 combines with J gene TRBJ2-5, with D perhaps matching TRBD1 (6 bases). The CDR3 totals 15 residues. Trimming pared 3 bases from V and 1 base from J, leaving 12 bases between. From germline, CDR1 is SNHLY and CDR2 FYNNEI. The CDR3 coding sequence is TGTGCCAGCAGTGACCCAGGGGCCCCCCAAGAGACCCAGTACTTC. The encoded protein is CASSDPGAPQETQYF.

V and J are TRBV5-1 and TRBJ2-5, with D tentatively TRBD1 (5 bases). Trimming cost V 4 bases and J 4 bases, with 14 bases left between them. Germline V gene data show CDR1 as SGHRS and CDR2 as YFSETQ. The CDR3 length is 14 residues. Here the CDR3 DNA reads TGCGCCAGCAGCCCCTCGACCCAGGGAGAGACCCAGTACTTC. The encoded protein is CASSPSTQGETQYF. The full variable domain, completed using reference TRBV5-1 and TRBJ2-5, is KAGVTQTPRYLIKTRGQQVTLSCSPISGHRSVSWYQQTPGQGLQFLFEYFSETQRNKGNFPGRFSGRQFSNSRSEMNVSTLELGDSALYLCASSPSTQGETQYFGPGTRLLVL.

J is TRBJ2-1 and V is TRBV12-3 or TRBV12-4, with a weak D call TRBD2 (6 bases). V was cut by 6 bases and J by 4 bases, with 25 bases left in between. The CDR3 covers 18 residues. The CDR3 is CASRGTGLGGRWYNEQFF. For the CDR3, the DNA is TGTGCCAGCAGGGGTACGGGCCTCGGGGGAAGGTGGTACAATGAGCAGTTCTTC.

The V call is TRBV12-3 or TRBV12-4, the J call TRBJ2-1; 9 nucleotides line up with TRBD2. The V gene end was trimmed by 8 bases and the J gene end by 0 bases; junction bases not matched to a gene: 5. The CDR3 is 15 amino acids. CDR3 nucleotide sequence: TGTGCCAGCGCACGACTAGCGGCCTCCTACAATGAGCAGTTCTTC. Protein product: CASARLAASYNEQFF.

The CDR3 sequence: CASTPTGVTGELFF. CDR3 nucleotide sequence: TGTGCCAGCACACCGACAGGGGTGACCGGGGAGCTGTTTTTT. The chain links TRBV12-3 or TRBV12-4 to TRBJ2-2; TRBD1 agrees at 8 bases. The CDR3 totals 14 residues. With 7 bases clipped from V and 5 bases from J, the junction kept 6 bases outside the gene matches.

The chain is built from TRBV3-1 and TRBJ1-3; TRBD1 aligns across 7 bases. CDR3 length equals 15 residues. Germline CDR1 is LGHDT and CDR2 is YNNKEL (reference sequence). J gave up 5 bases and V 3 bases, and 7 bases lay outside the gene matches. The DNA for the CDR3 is TGTGCCAGCAGCCAGAGGGGACAGACCAGAAACACCATATATTTT. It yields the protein CASSQRGQTRNTIYF.

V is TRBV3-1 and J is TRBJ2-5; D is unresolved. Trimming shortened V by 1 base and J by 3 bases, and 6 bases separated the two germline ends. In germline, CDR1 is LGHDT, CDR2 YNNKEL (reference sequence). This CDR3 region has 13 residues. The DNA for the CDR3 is TGTGCCAGCAGCCAAGGGACCGAAGAGACCCAGTACTTC. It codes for CASSQGTEETQYF.

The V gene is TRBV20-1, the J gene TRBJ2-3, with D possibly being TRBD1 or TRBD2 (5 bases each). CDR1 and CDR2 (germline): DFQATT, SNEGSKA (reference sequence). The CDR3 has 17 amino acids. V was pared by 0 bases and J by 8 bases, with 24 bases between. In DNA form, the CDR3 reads TGCAGTGCTAGAGATCTTCGGGGCAGGATCGAGCCGGGTACGCAGTATTTT. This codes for CSARDLRGRIEPGTQYF.

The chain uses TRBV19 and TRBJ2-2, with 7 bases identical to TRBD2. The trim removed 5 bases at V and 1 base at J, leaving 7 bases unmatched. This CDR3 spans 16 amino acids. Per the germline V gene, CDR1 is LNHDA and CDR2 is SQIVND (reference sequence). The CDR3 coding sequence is TGTGCCAGTAGTTGGGCCGGCGGGGGGAACACCGGGGAGCTGTTTTTT. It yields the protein CASSWAGGGNTGELFF. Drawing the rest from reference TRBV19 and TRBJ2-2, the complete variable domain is DGGITQSPKYLFRKEGQNVTLSCEQNLNHDAMYWYRQDPGQGLRLIYYSQIVNDFQKGDIAEGYSVSREKKESFPLTVTSAQKNPTAFYLCASSWAGGGNTGELFFGEGSRLTVL.

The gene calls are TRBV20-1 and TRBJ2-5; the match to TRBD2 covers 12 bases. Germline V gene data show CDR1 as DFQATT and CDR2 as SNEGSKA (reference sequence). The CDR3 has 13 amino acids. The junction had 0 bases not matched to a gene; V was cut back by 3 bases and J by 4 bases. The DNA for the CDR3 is TGCAGTGCTAGGACTAGCGGGGGAGAGACCCAGTACTTC. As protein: CSARTSGGETQYF.

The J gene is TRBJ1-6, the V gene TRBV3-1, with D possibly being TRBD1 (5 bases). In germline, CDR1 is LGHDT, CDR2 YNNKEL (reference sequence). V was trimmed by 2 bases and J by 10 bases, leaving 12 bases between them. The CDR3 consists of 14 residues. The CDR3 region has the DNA TGTGCCAGCAGCCAACAGGGCGGCGAGTCACCCCTCCACTTT. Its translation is CASSQQGGESPLHF.

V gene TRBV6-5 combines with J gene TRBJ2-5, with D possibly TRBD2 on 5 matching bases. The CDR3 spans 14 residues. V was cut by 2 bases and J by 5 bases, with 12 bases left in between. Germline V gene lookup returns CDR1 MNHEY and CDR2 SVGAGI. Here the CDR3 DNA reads TGTGCCAGCAGTTACCCCGGGATCAGCGAGACCCAGTACTTC. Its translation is CASSYPGISETQYF.

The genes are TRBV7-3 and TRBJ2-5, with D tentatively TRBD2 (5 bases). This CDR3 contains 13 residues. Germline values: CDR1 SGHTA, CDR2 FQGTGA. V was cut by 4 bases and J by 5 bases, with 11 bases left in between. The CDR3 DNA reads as TGTGCCAGCAGCTCCTCGGGGTCTGAGACCCAGTACTTC. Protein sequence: CASSSSGSETQYF.

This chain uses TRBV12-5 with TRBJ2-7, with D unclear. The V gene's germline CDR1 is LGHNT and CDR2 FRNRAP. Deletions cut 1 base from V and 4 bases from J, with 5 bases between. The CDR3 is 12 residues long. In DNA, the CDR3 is TGTGCTAGTGGTTTGGAGCCGTACGAGCAGTACTTC. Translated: CASGLEPYEQYF.

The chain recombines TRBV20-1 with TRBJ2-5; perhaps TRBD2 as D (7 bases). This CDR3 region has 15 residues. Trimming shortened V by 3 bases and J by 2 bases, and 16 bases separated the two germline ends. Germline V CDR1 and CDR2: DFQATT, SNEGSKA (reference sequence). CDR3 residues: CSARRTGGTQETQYF. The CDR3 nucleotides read TGCAGTGCTAGGCGTACGGGGGGCACACAAGAGACCCAGTACTTC.

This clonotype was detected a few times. The CDR3 is CASSLSGVSTDTQYF. Here the CDR3 DNA reads TGCGCCAGCAGCTTAAGCGGGGTTAGCACAGATACGCAGTATTTT. The chain joins TRBV5-1 to TRBJ2-3; 7 bases are shared with TRBD2. Germline V gene lookup returns CDR1 SGHRS and CDR2 YFSETQ. This CDR3 is built from 15 residues. Germline trimming cut 2 bases from V and 0 bases from J; bases unmatched to any gene: 3.

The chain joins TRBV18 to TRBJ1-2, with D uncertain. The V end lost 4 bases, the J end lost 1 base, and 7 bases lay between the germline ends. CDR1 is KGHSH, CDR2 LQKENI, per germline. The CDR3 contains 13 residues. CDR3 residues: CASSREDNYGYTF. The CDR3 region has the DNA TGTGCCAGCTCACGGGAGGATAACTATGGCTACACCTTC. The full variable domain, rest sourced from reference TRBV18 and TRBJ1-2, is NAGVMQNPRHLVRRRGQEARLRCSPMKGHSHVYWYRQLPEEGLKFMVYLQKENIIDESGMPKERFSAEFPKEGPSILRIQQVVRGDSAAYFCASSREDNYGYTFGSGTRLTVV.

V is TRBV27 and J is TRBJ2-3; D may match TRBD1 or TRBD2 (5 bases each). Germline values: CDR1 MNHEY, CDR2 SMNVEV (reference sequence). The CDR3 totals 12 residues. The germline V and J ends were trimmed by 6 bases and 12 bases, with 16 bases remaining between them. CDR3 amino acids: CASRGVGASQYF. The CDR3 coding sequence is TGTGCCAGCAGGGGGGTGGGTGCATCACAGTATTTT.

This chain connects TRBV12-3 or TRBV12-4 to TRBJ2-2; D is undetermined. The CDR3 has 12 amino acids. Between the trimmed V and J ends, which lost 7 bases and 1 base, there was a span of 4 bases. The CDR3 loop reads CASTMNTGELFF. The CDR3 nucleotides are TGTGCCAGCACTATGAACACCGGGGAGCTGTTTTTT.

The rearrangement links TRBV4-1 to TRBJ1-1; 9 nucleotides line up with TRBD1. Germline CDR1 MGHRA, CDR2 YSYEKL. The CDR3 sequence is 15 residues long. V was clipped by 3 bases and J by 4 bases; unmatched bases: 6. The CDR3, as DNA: TGCGCCAGCAGCCAGGGACAGGGACGTGTCACTGAAGCTTTCTTT. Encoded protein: CASSQGQGRVTEAFF.

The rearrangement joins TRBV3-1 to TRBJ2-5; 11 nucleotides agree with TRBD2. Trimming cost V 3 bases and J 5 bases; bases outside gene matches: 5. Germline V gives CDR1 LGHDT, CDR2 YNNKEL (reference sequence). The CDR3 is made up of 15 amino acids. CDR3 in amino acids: CASSHLTSGEETQYF. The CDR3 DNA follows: TGTGCCAGCAGCCACTTGACTAGCGGGGAGGAGACCCAGTACTTC.

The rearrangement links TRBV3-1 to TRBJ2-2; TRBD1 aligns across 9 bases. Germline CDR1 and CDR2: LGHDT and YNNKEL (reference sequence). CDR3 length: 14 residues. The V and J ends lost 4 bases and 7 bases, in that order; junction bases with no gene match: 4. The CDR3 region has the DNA TGTGCCAGCAGCCTACAGGGGGCTAACGGGGAGCTGTTTTTT. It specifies CASSLQGANGELFF.

CDR3 coding DNA: TGCAGTGTTTCGCTCACAGGGGGGTATGGCTACACCTTC. Protein: CSVSLTGGYGYTF. The chain combines TRBV20-1 with TRBJ1-2; TRBD1 aligns across 8 bases. Germline CDR1 reads DFQATT; CDR2 reads SNEGSKA (reference sequence). V shed 7 bases, J shed 5 bases, and the junction held 9 bases outside the gene matches. The CDR3 is 13 residues long.

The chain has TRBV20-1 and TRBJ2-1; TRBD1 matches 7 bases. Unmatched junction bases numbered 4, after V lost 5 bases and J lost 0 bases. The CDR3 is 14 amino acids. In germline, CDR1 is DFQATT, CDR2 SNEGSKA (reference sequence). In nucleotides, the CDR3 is TGCAGTGCTTGGGACAGCGGCTCCTACAATGAGCAGTTCTTC. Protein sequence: CSAWDSGSYNEQFF.

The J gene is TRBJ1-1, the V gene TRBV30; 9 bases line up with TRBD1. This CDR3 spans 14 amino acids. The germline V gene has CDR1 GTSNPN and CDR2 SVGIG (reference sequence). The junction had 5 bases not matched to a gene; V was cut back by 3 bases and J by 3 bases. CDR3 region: CAWRPGDRDTEAFF. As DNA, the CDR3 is TGTGCCTGGAGGCCGGGGGACAGGGACACTGAAGCTTTCTTT.

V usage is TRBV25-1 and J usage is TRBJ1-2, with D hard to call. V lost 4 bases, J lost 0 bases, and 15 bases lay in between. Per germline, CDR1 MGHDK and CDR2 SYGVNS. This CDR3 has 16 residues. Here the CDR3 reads CASSAAGNLANYGYTF. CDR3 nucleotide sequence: TGTGCCAGCAGTGCGGCGGGCAACTTAGCTAACTATGGCTACACCTTC.

In DNA, the CDR3 is TGTGCCAGCAGCACGACAGGGATTGGCTACACCTTC. It yields the protein CASSTTGIGYTF. The chain links TRBV13 to TRBJ1-2; 7 bases are shared with TRBD1. This CDR3 has 12 residues. Trimming at V came to 5 bases and at J to 7 bases, leaving 4 bases not matched to a gene. The germline V gene has CDR1 PRHDT and CDR2 FYEKMQ (reference sequence).

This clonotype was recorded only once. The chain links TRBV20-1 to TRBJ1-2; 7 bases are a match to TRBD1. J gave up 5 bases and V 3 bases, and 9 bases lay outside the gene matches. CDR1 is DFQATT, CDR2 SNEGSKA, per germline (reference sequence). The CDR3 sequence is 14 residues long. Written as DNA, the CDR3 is TGCAGTGCTAGTCGCCCCGACAGGGCTTATGGCTACACCTTC. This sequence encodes CSASRPDRAYGYTF.

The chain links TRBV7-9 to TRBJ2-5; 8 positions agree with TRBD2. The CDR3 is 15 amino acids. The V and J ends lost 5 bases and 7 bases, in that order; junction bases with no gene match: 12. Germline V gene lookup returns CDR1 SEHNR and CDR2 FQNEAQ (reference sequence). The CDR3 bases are TGTGCCAGCAGCCCGGGGGGGACCATCCAAAGGACCCAGTACTTC. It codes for CASSPGGTIQRTQYF.

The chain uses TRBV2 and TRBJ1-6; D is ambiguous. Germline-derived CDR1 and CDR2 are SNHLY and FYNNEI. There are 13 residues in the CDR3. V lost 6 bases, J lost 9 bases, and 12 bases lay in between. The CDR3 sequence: CASRASVGSPLHF. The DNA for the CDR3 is TGTGCCAGCAGGGCTAGCGTCGGTTCACCCCTCCACTTT.

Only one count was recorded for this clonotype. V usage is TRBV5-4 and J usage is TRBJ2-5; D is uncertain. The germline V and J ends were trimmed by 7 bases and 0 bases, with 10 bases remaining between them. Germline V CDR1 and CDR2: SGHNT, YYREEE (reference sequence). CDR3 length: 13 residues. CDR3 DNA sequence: TGTGCCAGCGGGCCCAGCCACCAAGAGACCCAGTACTTC. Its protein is CASGPSHQETQYF.

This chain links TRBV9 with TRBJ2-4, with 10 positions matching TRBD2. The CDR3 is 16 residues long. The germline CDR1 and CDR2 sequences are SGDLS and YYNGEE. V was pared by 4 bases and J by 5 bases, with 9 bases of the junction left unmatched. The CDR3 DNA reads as TGTGCCAGCAGCCGTAGTTCTAGCGGGGGCCAAAACATTCAGTACTTC. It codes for CASSRSSSGGQNIQYF.